This TCR beta chain was sequenced during a study of T cells in Graves' hyperthyroidism and ophthalmopathy. Amplification yielded TCR beta CDR3 regions, with RNA transcripts as the source. The TCR CDR3 first-round RT-PCR relied on the HTBI primer set. Via MiXCR, TCRdb re-called the multiplex PCR reads, giving one row per CDR3 protein. Here the sample spans about 690,000 distinct CDR3 sequences, around 15% being singletons. The CDR3 length is 15 residues. Per the germline V gene, CDR1 is MNHNS and CDR2 is SASEGT. After removal of 6 bases from V and 1 base from J, the junction contained 6 bases not matched to a gene.

Sequenced material: blood. The chain uses TRBV6-1 and TRBJ2-3; TRBD2 agrees at 8 bases. The sequence came from a man aged 50 to 60 with Graves' hyperthyroidism. The CDR3 reads CASRGQGLGTDTQYF. CDR3 DNA sequence: TGTGCCAGCAGAGGGCAGGGACTAGGCACAGATACGCAGTATTTT.